The 17 T cell receptor beta chains given below trace back to one sample, sequenced in a study of vaccination and CD4 T cells after COVID-19. The Oncomine TCR Beta short-read assay was what sequenced the DNA obtained from cultured CD4+ T cells. TCRdb fed the PCR reads into MiXCR, producing one record per CDR3 protein. The sample yields some 21,000 distinct CDR3 sequences, roughly half seen once. Described treatment: 10-day PBMC culture with coronavirus spike peptide pools or control peptides (ViraFEST assay). Their antigen targets remain unknown. The sequenced sample was CD4+ T cells from blood, cultured in vitro, obtained before SARS-CoV-2 vaccination. These TCRs come from a human donor who had recovered from COVID-19.

CDR3 bases: TGCGCCAGCAGCTTGAATCCGGGACAGGGCCAAGAGACCCAGTACTTC. This encodes CASSLNPGQGQETQYF. The chain recombines TRBV5-1 with TRBJ2-5; 9 nucleotides line up with TRBD1. The CDR3 contains 16 residues. V shed 1 base and J 1 base; nucleotides not matched to a gene: 5. Germline V gene data show CDR1 as SGHRS and CDR2 as YFSETQ.

In nucleotides, the CDR3 is TGCGCCAGCAGTCCCGGCCCCAGCCAGGCTAATGAAAAACTGTTTTTT. This gives the protein CASSPGPSQANEKLFF. The gene calls are TRBV5-1 and TRBJ1-4; D gene uncertain. This CDR3 spans 16 amino acids. CDR1 and CDR2 from the germline V gene are SGHRS and YFSETQ. V was shortened by 5 bases and J by 3 bases, with 17 bases between the two germline ends.

This rearrangement joins TRBV29-1 to TRBJ2-5; possibly TRBD2 for D (5 bases). The CDR3 has 13 residues. Trimming left V 6 bases short and J 5 bases short, with 16 bases between. Germline CDR1 is SQVTM and CDR2 is ANQGSEA. CDR3 sequence (DNA): TGCAGCGTCTACGGAGGACGAGGGGAGACCCAGTACTTC. This gives the protein CSVYGGRGETQYF.

A few counts support this clonotype. The V and J genes are TRBV12-3 or TRBV12-4 and TRBJ1-2; unclear D gene. The CDR3 runs 13 residues. V lost 5 bases to trimming and J lost 3 bases, with 10 bases between them. The CDR3 DNA reads TGTGCCAGCAGTACTCGGCCACACTATGGCTACACCTTC. Residues: CASSTRPHYGYTF.

This clonotype occurred a few times. The V call is TRBV19, the J call TRBJ2-5; 8 nucleotides agree with TRBD1. The CDR3 has 15 amino acids. J gave up 2 bases and V 6 bases, and 8 bases lay outside the gene matches. Germline V gene sequence: CDR1 LNHDA, CDR2 SQIVND (reference sequence). For the CDR3, the DNA is TGTGCCAGTAGCCGGGGGACAGGCCTTCAAGAGACCCAGTACTTC. The encoded protein is CASSRGTGLQETQYF.

Here the CDR3 DNA reads TGTGCCAGTACCGAGGGTCATGAGGACACCGGGGAGCTGTTTTTT. Residues: CASTEGHEDTGELFF. This chain links TRBV19 with TRBJ2-2, with D tentatively TRBD2 (5 bases). This CDR3 spans 15 amino acids. The V gene lost 7 bases and the J gene lost 3 bases, with 15 bases spanning the gap. Germline CDR1 reads LNHDA; CDR2 reads SQIVND (reference sequence).

This clonotype appeared a few times. V is TRBV7-2 and J is TRBJ1-1, with 8 bases identical to TRBD1. The CDR3 runs to 14 residues. Trimming removed 5 bases from V and 5 bases from J; junction bases left unmatched: 7. From germline, CDR1 is SGHTA and CDR2 FQGNSA. CDR3 loop: CASSPQGATTEAFF. The DNA for the CDR3 is TGTGCCAGCAGCCCGCAGGGGGCCACGACTGAAGCTTTCTTT.

V usage is TRBV6-1 and J usage is TRBJ1-1, with D uncertain. Germline CDR1 and CDR2: MNHNS and SASEGT. Trimming left V 10 bases short and J 1 base short, with 13 bases between. CDR3 length: 13 amino acids. Written as DNA, the CDR3 is TGTGCCACCAGGCAGGATAGGAACACTGAAGCTTTCTTT. Amino acids: CATRQDRNTEAFF.

In its sample, this clonotype was seen a few times. The J gene is TRBJ1-6, the V gene TRBV28; TRBD1 might be the D (6 bases). Germline V gene sequence: CDR1 MDHEN, CDR2 SYDVKM. The CDR3 loop spans 14 amino acids. Deletions cut 2 bases from V and 6 bases from J, with 8 bases between. This chain's CDR3 is CASSLNRVNSPLHF. CDR3 DNA sequence: TGTGCCAGCAGTTTAAACAGGGTTAATTCACCCCTCCACTTT.

The chain links TRBV7-6 to TRBJ1-1, with D possibly TRBD1 on 5 matching bases. Trimming took 4 bases from V and 1 from J, leaving 25 bases between them. The CDR3 length is 19 residues. CDR1 SGHVS and CDR2 FNYEAQ come from the germline V gene. This chain's CDR3 is CASSSDPGSGRGTNTEAFF. The CDR3 DNA follows: TGTGCCAGCAGCTCCGACCCGGGGTCGGGGAGAGGGACGAACACTGAAGCTTTCTTT. Supplemented by reference TRBV7-6 and TRBJ1-1, the full variable domain reads GAGVSQSPRYKVTKRGQDVALRCDPISGHVSLYWYRQALGQGPEFLTYFNYEAQQDKSGLPNDRFSAERPEGSISTLTIQRTEQRDSAMYRCASSSDPGSGRGTNTEAFFGQGTRLTVV.

In its sample, this clonotype was seen a few times. J is TRBJ1-1 and V is TRBV7-2; D is undetermined. This CDR3 contains 12 residues. V dropped 8 bases and J dropped 1 base, with 8 bases sitting between them. Germline CDR1 reads SGHTA; CDR2 reads FQGNSA. CDR3 loop: CASGLANTEAFF. For the CDR3, the DNA is TGTGCCAGCGGTTTAGCGAACACTGAAGCTTTCTTT. The full variable domain, completed using reference TRBV7-2 and TRBJ1-1, is GAGVSQSPSNKVTEKGKDVELRCDPISGHTALYWYRQSLGQGLEFLIYFQGNSAPDKSGLPSDRFSAERTGGSVSTLTIQRTQQEDSAVYLCASGLANTEAFFGQGTRLTVV.

J is TRBJ2-3 and V is TRBV7-6; D ambiguous. Germline V gene lookup returns CDR1 SGHVS and CDR2 FNYEAQ. The V end was cut by 0 bases, the J end by 2 bases, with 15 bases between. The CDR3 sequence is 17 residues long. The CDR3 nucleotides read TGTGCCAGCAGCTTAGCAGTAGCCAAAAGAAACACAGATACGCAGTATTTT. It specifies CASSLAVAKRNTDTQYF.

The chain uses TRBV5-4 and TRBJ1-1; TRBD1 matches at 7 bases. Germline lookup yields CDR1 SGHNT and CDR2 YYREEE (reference sequence). The CDR3 consists of 15 residues. With 0 bases clipped from V and 3 bases from J, the junction kept 5 bases outside the gene matches. CDR3 DNA: TGTGCCAGCAGCTTGGACACAGGGGTTGACACTGAAGCTTTCTTT. Its translation: CASSLDTGVDTEAFF. The full variable domain, with the rest looked up from reference TRBV5-4 and TRBJ1-1, is ETGVTQSPTHLIKTRGQQVTLRCSSQSGHNTVSWYQQALGQGPQFIFQYYREEENGRGNFPPRFSGLQFPNYSSELNVNALELDDSALYLCASSLDTGVDTEAFFGQGTRLTVV.

V and J are TRBV27 and TRBJ2-1; D could derive from TRBD1 or TRBD2 (5 bases each). CDR1 is MNHEY and CDR2 is SMNVEV in the germline V gene (reference sequence). The CDR3 spans 17 residues. Trimming shortened V by 6 bases and J by 6 bases, and 24 bases separated the two germline ends. The CDR3, as DNA: TGTGCCAGCAGAAAATTCCCCCCCAGAGGGGTCAGCAATGAGCAGTTCTTC. This encodes CASRKFPPRGVSNEQFF.

This chain connects TRBV20-1 to TRBJ2-1, with D perhaps given as TRBD1 or TRBD2 (6 bases each). Trimming took 6 bases from V and 10 from J, leaving 16 bases between them. The CDR3 is made up of 12 amino acids. The germline CDR1 and CDR2 sequences are DFQATT and SNEGSKA (reference sequence). CDR3 sequence: CSAGGLGSEQFF. CDR3 nucleotides: TGCAGTGCAGGGGGGCTGGGGTCGGAGCAGTTCTTC.

The V and J genes are TRBV6-2 or TRBV6-3 and TRBJ2-5; D could derive from TRBD1 or TRBD2 (7 bases each). The CDR3 is 13 residues long. Deletions cut 5 bases from V and 4 bases from J, with 11 bases between. Germline V gene sequence: CDR1 MNHEY, CDR2 SVGEGT. CDR3 DNA sequence: TGTGCCAGCAGTCTCAGGGGGGGAGAGACCCAGTACTTC. This translates into CASSLRGGETQYF.

V gene TRBV7-2 combines with J gene TRBJ1-1; D perhaps matches TRBD1 (6 bases). V shed 4 bases and J shed 5 bases, with 11 bases lying between them. The germline CDR1 and CDR2 sequences are SGHTA and FQGNSA. The CDR3 totals 13 residues. The CDR3 DNA is TGTGCCAGCAGCTCGCAGGGGCGAACTGAAGCTTTCTTT. It specifies CASSSQGRTEAFF.